One and the same sample provided the 32 T cell receptor beta chains below, sequenced in a study of T-cell reconstitution after alpha-beta-depleted transplantation in children. The library targeted TCRbeta and was prepared with unique molecular identifiers. Each CDR3 protein gets one entry after TCRdb re-called the PCR reads with MiXCR. The sample has approximately 500,000 distinct CDR3 sequences; roughly a tenth are singletons. The source was PBMCs, collected before TCRalphabeta/CD19-depleted stem cell transplant. All receptors derive from a child aged 2 to 9 with inherited bone marrow failure, due to receive a stem cell transplant.

This clonotype was observed at least ten times. The J gene is TRBJ2-1, the V gene TRBV5-1, with 10 bases matching TRBD1. The CDR3 has 17 residues. With V trimmed by 0 bases and J by 3 bases, 6 bases remained unmatched. Germline values: CDR1 SGHRS, CDR2 YFSETQ. CDR3 sequence reads: CASSLEIGTGVYNEQFF. The CDR3 region has the DNA TGCGCCAGCAGCTTGGAGATCGGGACAGGGGTCTACAATGAGCAGTTCTTC.

This clonotype was seen ten or more times. CDR3 nucleotides: TGCGCCAGCAGCTTGAGGACTCGGGGGGACTATGGCTACACCTTC. Its translation: CASSLRTRGDYGYTF. The chain has TRBV5-1 and TRBJ1-2, with TRBD1 as a possible D gene (5 bases). Trimming cost V 1 base and J 3 bases, with 13 bases left between them. Germline V CDR1 and CDR2: SGHRS, YFSETQ. There are 15 residues in the CDR3.

This clonotype appeared many times. The gene calls are TRBV5-1 and TRBJ2-7, with D perhaps TRBD2 (5 bases). The germline CDR1 and CDR2 sequences are SGHRS and YFSETQ. This CDR3 has 14 amino acids. V shed 4 bases and J shed 3 bases, with 14 bases lying between them. As DNA, the CDR3 is TGCGCCAGCAGCGTACGCCCGGGGTACTACGAGCAGTACTTC. Its protein is CASSVRPGYYEQYF.

In its sample, this clonotype was seen many times. The gene calls are TRBV13 and TRBJ2-7, with D possibly TRBD2 on 6 matching bases. Germline V gene sequence: CDR1 PRHDT, CDR2 FYEKMQ (reference sequence). Trimming took off 3 bases at V and 5 bases at J, with 14 bases between the two ends. The CDR3 has 14 residues. Here the CDR3 DNA reads TGTGCCAGCAGCTTTCGAGCTAGCGTTGACGAGCAGTACTTC. It yields the protein CASSFRASVDEQYF.

As to this clonotype: A much larger clone sits a single nucleotide away, making a read error possible. The chain employs TRBV12-3 or TRBV12-4 and TRBJ2-2; D might be TRBD1 (5 bases). Trimming took 6 bases from V and 2 from J, leaving 13 bases between them. The CDR3 runs 15 residues. The CDR3 spells CASRFSQGNTGELFF. CDR3 nucleotides: TGTGCCAGCAGATTTTCGCAGGGAAACACCGGGGAGCTGTTTTTT.

This clonotype was seen repeatedly, ten times or more. This sequence joins TRBV7-8 and TRBJ2-1; possibly TRBD2 for D (5 bases). Per the germline V gene, CDR1 is SGHVS and CDR2 is FQNEAQ. V was pared by 8 bases and J by 7 bases, with 9 bases between. CDR3 size: 11 residues. The DNA of the CDR3 is TGTGCCAGCGGACTTACGAATGAGCAGTTCTTC. Translation: CASGLTNEQFF.

This clonotype has ten or more counts. This chain uses TRBV6-2 or TRBV6-3 with TRBJ2-7; 7 bases are a match to TRBD1. The CDR3 contains 13 residues. CDR1 and CDR2 from the germline V gene are MNHEY and SVGEGT. V was pared by 4 bases and J by 1 base, with 1 base of the junction left unmatched. CDR3 in amino acids: CASSWGQSYEQYF. In DNA form, the CDR3 reads TGTGCCAGCAGTTGGGGACAGTCCTACGAGCAGTACTTC.

This clonotype was detected many times. V is TRBV7-2 and J is TRBJ2-1; D is unclear. The germline gives CDR1 SGHTA, CDR2 FQGNSA. CDR3 length: 14 amino acids. V was pared by 1 base and J by 9 bases, with 13 bases between. The CDR3 is CASSLESIRVEQFF. CDR3 nucleotide sequence: TGTGCCAGCAGCTTAGAGTCGATCCGGGTTGAGCAGTTCTTC.

In its sample, this clonotype was seen many times. V and J are TRBV30 and TRBJ2-3, with 11 bases matching TRBD1. J gave up 4 bases and V 2 bases, and 5 bases lay outside the gene matches. This CDR3 is 15 amino acids long. The germline V gene encodes CDR1 GTSNPN and CDR2 SVGIG (reference sequence). The CDR3, as DNA: TGTGCCTGGAGTTCGGACAGGGGGCACGCAGATACGCAGTATTTT. Translating gives CAWSSDRGHADTQYF.

This clonotype was seen repeatedly, ten times or more. The chain combines TRBV7-2 with TRBJ1-3; no definite D call. The germline V gene has CDR1 SGHTA and CDR2 FQGNSA. The CDR3 is 15 amino acids. V dropped 3 bases and J dropped 3 bases, with 12 bases sitting between them. CDR3 amino acids: CASSFHTSGGNTIYF. The CDR3 coding sequence is TGTGCCAGCAGCTTCCACACCTCTGGTGGAAACACCATATATTTT.

Worth noting for this clonotype: This clone may be a read error of a much larger clone one base away. The chain employs TRBV27 and TRBJ1-2, with D maybe TRBD1 (6 bases). This CDR3 is built from 15 residues. V was cut by 2 bases and J by 2 bases, with 12 bases left in between. Germline V gene lookup returns CDR1 MNHEY and CDR2 SMNVEV (reference sequence). Here the CDR3 DNA reads TGTGCCAGCAGTTTAGGGGGGGCGCAGAACTATGGCTACACCTTC. Its protein product is CASSLGGAQNYGYTF.

The sample holds many counts of this clonotype. The J gene is TRBJ2-1, the V gene TRBV4-3; D is perhaps TRBD1 (5 bases). CDR3 length equals 16 residues. The germline V gene encodes CDR1 LGHNA and CDR2 YSLEER. V was shortened by 1 base and J by 4 bases, with 14 bases between the two germline ends. DNA for the CDR3: TGCGCCAGCAGCCAAGTGTCGAAAAGGGGATACAATGAGCAGTTCTTC. It encodes CASSQVSKRGYNEQFF.

The V and J genes are TRBV4-3 and TRBJ2-7; 8 positions match TRBD2. V dropped 0 bases and J dropped 0; count of bases not matched to a gene: 4. This CDR3 is 16 amino acids long. In germline, CDR1 is LGHNA, CDR2 YSLEER. CDR3: CASSQEPSGPSYEQYF. The CDR3 DNA is TGCGCCAGCAGCCAAGAACCTAGCGGGCCCTCCTACGAGCAGTACTTC.

Note on this clonotype: This CDR3 fails to terminate in the conserved phenylalanine or tryptophan, so it likely reflects a read error. CDR3: CASSIRSATNEKLFY. As DNA, the CDR3 is TGTGCCAGCAGCATCCGATCGGCAACTAATGAAAAACTGTTTTAC. The V and J genes are TRBV7-9 and TRBJ1-4, with D unclear. The CDR3 runs to 15 residues. The V and J ends lost 5 bases and 0 bases respectively, with 10 bases between them. Germline V gives CDR1 SEHNR, CDR2 FQNEAQ (reference sequence).

This chain uses TRBV6-2 or TRBV6-3 with TRBJ1-1; the D gene is possibly TRBD1 (5 bases). The CDR3 length is 16 residues. The V and J ends lost 2 bases and 1 base respectively, with 14 bases between them. CDR1 and CDR2 (germline): MNHEY, SVGEGT. The CDR3 DNA reads as TGTGCCAGCAGTTACCCCCGAGGGGCCCCGAACACTGAAGCTTTCTTT. It encodes CASSYPRGAPNTEAFF.

This clonotype has only a few counts. The V gene is TRBV7-9, the J gene TRBJ2-7; D might be TRBD1 (5 bases). This CDR3 is built from 12 residues. V gave up 7 bases and J gave up 6 bases, with 13 bases separating them. Germline V lookup: CDR1 SEHNR, CDR2 FQNEAQ (reference sequence). CDR3 nucleotide sequence: TGTGCCAGCACCTGGGGCGTCGCCGAGCAGTACTTC. Translated: CASTWGVAEQYF.

The V and J genes are TRBV24-1 and TRBJ2-1; no clear D gene. CDR3 length equals 12 residues. The germline V gene has CDR1 KGHDR and CDR2 SFDVKD. Trimming took 4 bases from V and 9 from J, leaving 9 bases between them. CDR3 in DNA: TGTGCCACCAGTGACTATACGGGTGAGCAGTTCTTC. It specifies CATSDYTGEQFF.

To note about this clonotype: Possible read error: a much larger clone is one base away. The chain carries TRBV27 and TRBJ1-1; D ambiguous. The germline V and J ends were trimmed by 11 bases and 5 bases, with 24 bases remaining between them. The CDR3 loop spans 15 amino acids. The germline CDR1 and CDR2 sequences are MNHEY and SMNVEV (reference sequence). Written as DNA, the CDR3 is TGTGCCGGCGCACTGATCGAAGGATGGAGGACTGAAGCTTTCTTT. It is translated as CAGALIEGWRTEAFF.

This chain's CDR3 is CASSYGGAKNIQYF. The CDR3 nucleotides are TGTGCCAGTAGTTACGGCGGGGCCAAAAACATTCAGTACTTC. This chain uses TRBV19 with TRBJ2-4, with D tentatively TRBD2 (5 bases). The CDR3 length is 14 residues. The V and J ends lost 5 bases and 1 base respectively, with 9 bases between them. Looked up from germline, CDR1 is LNHDA and CDR2 is SQIVND (reference sequence).

This clonotype was seen a handful of times. The chain links TRBV7-9 to TRBJ2-3; TRBD2 aligns across 12 bases. CDR1 is SEHNR and CDR2 is FQNEAQ in the germline V gene (reference sequence). J lost 0 bases, V lost 2 bases, and 3 bases had no gene match. This CDR3 comprises 17 residues. The CDR3 spells CASSLLAGGPSTDTQYF. As DNA, the CDR3 is TGTGCCAGCAGCTTACTAGCGGGAGGGCCGAGCACAGATACGCAGTATTTT.

This clonotype has a count of ten or more. This chain connects TRBV20-1 to TRBJ2-7; possible D gene TRBD2, 6 bases. Trimming took off 1 base at V and 0 bases at J, with 10 bases between the two ends. CDR1 and CDR2 from the germline V gene are DFQATT and SNEGSKA (reference sequence). The CDR3 covers 14 residues. CDR3 sequence reads: CSARGTTFSYEQYF. The CDR3 bases are TGCAGTGCTAGAGGGACTACTTTCTCCTACGAGCAGTACTTC.

This clonotype has at least ten counts. A junction end diverges from the germline sequence, so it may reflect a read error. The chain uses TRBV4-3 and TRBJ2-3; 10 bases align to TRBD1. The germline V gene encodes CDR1 LGHNA and CDR2 YSLEER. The CDR3 extends over 13 amino acids. The CDR3 region is CASSQDWGQGPRF. CDR3 coding DNA: TGCGCCAGCAGCCAAGATTGGGGACAGGGGCCCCGGTTT.

This clonotype was detected ten times or more. V is TRBV20-1 and J is TRBJ2-7; 10 bases agree with TRBD2. CDR1 and CDR2 from the germline V gene are DFQATT and SNEGSKA (reference sequence). The CDR3 is made up of 14 amino acids. J gave up 6 bases and V 6 bases, and 11 bases lay outside the gene matches. As DNA, the CDR3 is TGCAGTGCGCCCAGACTAGCGGGTTACGCCGAGCAGTACTTC. It yields the protein CSAPRLAGYAEQYF.

This clonotype has a handful of counts. This chain uses TRBV24-1 with TRBJ2-1; TRBD2 aligns across 10 bases. The V gene end was trimmed by 4 bases and the J gene end by 4 bases; junction bases not matched to a gene: 3. The CDR3 covers 15 residues. CDR1 and CDR2 from the germline V gene are KGHDR and SFDVKD. The CDR3 nucleotides read TGTGCCACCAGTGACGGACTAGCGGTTTACAATGAGCAGTTCTTC. Encoded protein: CATSDGLAVYNEQFF.

The sample holds many counts of this clonotype. The chain employs TRBV4-2 and TRBJ2-3; 9 positions match TRBD2. The V gene's germline CDR1 is LGHNA and CDR2 YNFKEQ. J was trimmed by 2 bases and V by 4 bases; bases with no gene match: 7. The CDR3 spans 16 residues. In DNA, the CDR3 is TGTGCCAGCAGCCCCCCGGGACTAGCAGACACAGATACGCAGTATTTT. This codes for CASSPPGLADTDTQYF.

This clonotype was seen only a few times. The gene calls are TRBV4-3 and TRBJ2-1, with a weak D call TRBD2 (6 bases). The ends were cut back, 2 bases at V and 12 bases at J, with 17 bases in the middle. Looked up from germline, CDR1 is LGHNA and CDR2 is YSLEER. The CDR3 is made up of 14 amino acids. CDR3 DNA: TGCGCCAGCAGCCAATACCTCTGGGCGGGATTGCAGTTCTTC. This translates into CASSQYLWAGLQFF.

This clonotype was seen many times. The chain uses TRBV20-1 and TRBJ1-6; the match to TRBD1 covers 7 bases. CDR3 length: 14 residues. With V trimmed by 0 bases and J by 8 bases, 4 bases remained unmatched. Germline assignment: CDR1 DFQATT and CDR2 SNEGSKA (reference sequence). CDR3 nucleotides: TGCAGTGCTAGAGATTTTACAGGGGATTCACCCCTCCACTTT. It codes for CSARDFTGDSPLHF.

The chain is built from TRBV12-3 or TRBV12-4 and TRBJ2-5; no clear D. The CDR3 has 15 amino acids. V was trimmed by 3 bases and J by 2 bases, leaving 13 bases between them. The CDR3 loop is CASSFPTVVQETQYF. CDR3 nucleotides: TGTGCCAGCAGTTTCCCGACGGTGGTTCAAGAGACCCAGTACTTC.

This clonotype has a count of ten or more. This rearrangement joins TRBV7-9 to TRBJ1-2, with D unresolved. CDR1 is SEHNR, CDR2 FQNEAQ, per germline (reference sequence). The V end lost 5 bases, the J end lost 3 bases, and 4 bases lay between the germline ends. The CDR3 is 11 amino acids. CDR3: CASSLDYGYTF. Here the CDR3 DNA reads TGTGCCAGCAGCCTAGACTATGGCTACACCTTC.

The gene calls are TRBV19 and TRBJ2-3, with 9 positions matching TRBD1. This CDR3 region has 14 residues. Germline V lookup: CDR1 LNHDA, CDR2 SQIVND (reference sequence). The trim removed 6 bases at V and 3 bases at J, leaving 4 bases unmatched. CDR3 DNA sequence: TGTGCCAGTAGCGGGACAGGGCCTACAGATACGCAGTATTTT. The encoded protein is CASSGTGPTDTQYF.

This clonotype has more than one count but fewer than ten. The chain links TRBV27 to TRBJ2-5; D possibly corresponds to TRBD1 (5 bases). The CDR3 loop spans 15 amino acids. Trimming removed 5 bases at V and 2 bases at J, with 15 bases between. Germline V CDR1 and CDR2: MNHEY, SMNVEV (reference sequence). DNA for the CDR3: TGTGCCAGCAGTCCCAGACAGTGGACGCAAGAGACCCAGTACTTC. Translated, it gives CASSPRQWTQETQYF.

The chain links TRBV20-1 to TRBJ1-1, with D tentatively TRBD1 (6 bases). The length of the CDR3 is 14 residues. Trimming left V 0 bases short and J 7 bases short, with 15 bases between. Looked up from germline, CDR1 is DFQATT and CDR2 is SNEGSKA (reference sequence). DNA for the CDR3: TGCAGTGCTAGAGATGGCGGGGGCTGGATTGAAGCTTTCTTT. This encodes CSARDGGGWIEAFF.